This T cell receptor (beta chain) was found in a study of cytomegalovirus exposure and HLA in healthy donors. Study details: The 120 validation repertoires used the same platform as the roughly 700 first-cohort repertoires (as reported by a later analysis).

Sequencing used immunoSEQ multiplex PCR; TCRdb keeps in-frame clones, though not all of them. The table lists some 260,000 clones, about nine tenths of them singletons. Trimming removed 0 bases at V and 2 bases at J, with 7 bases between. In germline, CDR1 is MNHNY, CDR2 SVGAGI (reference sequence). The CDR3 extends over 14 amino acids. This TCR derives from a woman in her twenties or thirties in good health and CMV-seronegative. The gene calls are TRBV6-6 and TRBJ2-5; D uncertain. The sample consisted of PBMCs. Here the CDR3 reads CASSYSNAQETQYF. The CDR3 nucleotides are TGTGCCAGCAGTTACTCGAACGCGCAAGAGACCCAGTACTTC.